What follows describes a single TCR beta chain. Its antigen has not been determined. No much larger clonotype is one base removed from it; base qualities were not supplied. Library preparation used the immunoSEQ multiplex PCR assay. For the multiplex PCR, a mixture combining 60 forward primers for TCR Vbeta segments and 13 reverse primers for TCR Jbeta segments was used. The CDR3 region of rearranged TCR beta genes was amplified from genomic DNA with a multiplex PCR assay. The Illumina HiSeq System was used to sequence the amplified TCR beta libraries as 87-base-pair reads. Concerning the study's data processing: A later analysis tallied tens of millions of unique TCR beta chains across the 666 repertoires, and about 10 million of those chains were shared by two or more donors. To remove PCR and sequencing errors, raw reads were error-corrected and collapsed into unique sequences using a nearest-neighbor algorithm that merged closely related sequences. Alignment of CDR3 sequences to IMGT reference sequences was used to assign V, D and J gene segments. Each retained sequence needed at least a six-nucleotide match to both a V gene segment and a J gene segment. A rearrangement was called productive if the CDR3 had no stop codons and remained in frame with V and J, and every other rearrangement was called non-productive. Following IMGT convention, CDR3 was defined as the stretch from the second conserved V-encoded cysteine to the conserved J-encoded phenylalanine. The earlier analysis of about 530 of the donors excluded any sequence lacking an unambiguous match to a single V gene segment. In an earlier analysis of several hundred of the donors, V segments were called functional above 56.7% productive rearrangements and were called segregating when the between-donor standard deviation exceeded 5%. To diagnose cytomegalovirus status from the catalog of TCR beta chain sequences, a statistical classification framework was built. A later analysis assigned V and J genes by comparing TCR nucleotide sequences with IMGT/GENE-DB human TR gene sequences. Using the TCRdist pipeline, a later analysis assigned CDR3 sequences along with most-parsimonious VDJ recombination scenarios. In a later analysis, every TCR beta chain was defined by the combination of its CDR3 amino acid sequence and its V-gene family, and reads without a unique V-gene family were dropped. A later analysis removed 592 highly shared, low-generation-probability nucleotide sequences to deal with suspected cross-contamination and a sequencing artifact. For each public chain, a later analysis derived a clonal expansion index from normalized ranks of inferred template counts within each repertoire. In a later analysis, generation probabilities were computed with a VDJ recombination model fitted to out-of-frame rearrangements, and the resulting probabilities were checked against IGoR. In a later analysis, TCR-TCR, TCR-HLA and TCR-CMV co-occurrence was scored with hypergeometric tests, and a repertoire-size bias correction was applied to TCR pairs. False discovery rates were estimated in a later analysis by permuting HLA or CMV assignments 20 times. In a later analysis, co-occurring TCRs were grouped using DBSCAN, and TCRdist sequence similarity was added for clustering within HLA-allele-positive subsets. For co-occurrence clustering, repertoires with fewer than 30,000 or more than 120,000 public chains were excluded, along with about five repertoires with anomalous nucleotide sharing. The clones in this table, taken by TCRdb from immuneACCESS, are in-frame only. Not every clone is retained; where verified, under half of the shortfall comes from an unresolved V gene, and the cause of the rest is unknown. D and trimming were read from the DNA, whereas the V and J calls and clone size are those reported in that table. Across this sample there are fewer than 130,000 clones, with around 80% seen only once. 5.5% to 7% of the sample is in the top ten clones.

The cohort comprised 710 or so healthy bone marrow donors. Cohort members were all nominally healthy when sampled, although unrecorded immune exposures were likely present. The donor was CMV seropositive and was included in the group of some 290 seropositive cohort members. Every donor gave a peripheral blood sample, and the peripheral blood mononuclear cells from that sample were used for TCR beta sequencing. The Qiagen DNeasy Blood Extraction Kit was used to extract genomic DNA from the blood cell samples. V and J are truncated by 1 base and 6 bases respectively, leaving an intervening sequence of 19 bases. The germline V gene sets CDR1 to SGHRS and CDR2 to YFSETQ. The cysteine opens and the phenylalanine closes a CDR3 of 16 amino acids. Here the CDR3 DNA is all that survives: 48 bases in frame from base 1. These data belong to a study of cytomegalovirus exposure and HLA in healthy donors (dated by TCRdb to about 2017). Study-level background: An earlier analysis of several hundred of the donors reported more than 250 Gb of sequence data and more than 90 million unique TCR beta sequences from roughly 200 million T cells. A later analysis re-examined previously published TCR beta repertoires from about 700 donors and added high-resolution HLA genotyping to investigate patterns of TCR occurrence. A later genetic analysis took genome-wide SNP genotypes for about 55% of the 666 donors and used that subset as a discovery cohort. The study used immunosequencing to profile the T cell repertoires of approximately 690 subjects and linked those repertoires to cytomegalovirus serostatus. An early release that covered about 640 HLA-typed donors contained about 300 gigabases of sequencing data and 70 million to 100 million unique TCR sequences. HLA typing covered class I and class II loci at four-digit resolution. The later analysis used no new phenotypic data to find candidate immune exposures, relying instead on TCR beta sequences and their occurrence across donors. Of the approximately 370 genotyped donors, 81% were placed in the genetic ancestry cluster associated with self-reported Caucasian donors. In an earlier analysis of a few hundred of the donors, high-throughput TCR beta sequencing was used to judge whether each TCR beta V gene segment behaved as functional or pseudogenic. Because of strong linkage in the cohort, a few DR-DQ haplotypes were treated as single units for association and clustering. Typing coverage varied by locus: roughly 629-640 donors for A, B, C, DRB1 and DQB1; 500 to 550 for DQA1; some 610 for DPA1; roughly 470 for DPB1. To predict cytomegalovirus infection status, the study brought together high-throughput TCR immunosequencing, statistical association of individual TCRs with disease status, and machine learning. All discovery cohort repertoires had been generated on a single sequencing platform. Among under 450 genotyped donors of the cohort, an average of 235,054 unique TCR beta nucleotide sequences were sequenced per donor, around a sixth of them non-productive. Along with the roughly 700-subject first cohort, a separate validation cohort of approximately 110 different subjects was used. Donor age, sex, ethnicity and CMV serostatus were collected together with the repertoire data. The study was designed to test whether signatures of past pathogen exposure could be identified by cataloging public T cell receptors.

The investigation overall reported the following: The study gave a list of under 200 TCR beta chains associated with cytomegalovirus. Compared with the roughly 670-donor mean, donors in an Asian-associated ancestry cluster had fewer N-insertions in productive TCRs, according to a later genetic analysis. Most CMV-associated TCR beta chains appeared to be HLA-restricted in a later analysis, and the HLA associations seemed to be driven largely by CMV exposure. In an earlier analysis of 587 of the donors, most TCR beta V segments appeared in productive rearrangements about 87% or about 30% of the time, broadly matching IMGT annotations. The 87-base-pair reads could not distinguish some IMGT-functional V segments, including TRBV6-2 and TRBV6-3, so those segments were excluded. Only TCR beta chains were sequenced in this cohort, and the absence of alpha or paired-chain data limited detectable features. It was suggested by the authors that the approach could potentially be generalized to other disease states and immunological phenotypes. A later analysis found that HLA-associated TCR beta chains were more clonally expanded and had lower generation probabilities than equally common non-associated chains. Because some donors lacked HLA typing at each locus, the association tests relied only on the typed subset. A further reported finding was that TCR beta sequences accurately predicted the HLA-A and HLA-B alleles for most subjects in the first cohort. Three of the identified cytomegalovirus-associated TCR beta chains were confirmed in vitro to be specific for cytomegalovirus antigens. Immune exposure information for the cohort was limited to CMV serostatus. The earlier analysis of approximately 590 of the donors excluded seventeen rarely observed V segments, including chromosome 9 orphons, because counts were too low. Cytomegalovirus status was reported to be diagnosed by the classifier with high specificity and sensitivity in both the original and validation cohorts. Most TCR sequences were seen in very few donors, while some public TCRs were found in many individuals. A later analysis reported that several top co-occurrence clusters appeared linked to parvovirus B19, influenza, CMV and Epstein-Barr virus. A later analysis found that TCR association rates varied across HLA loci, with DRB1 alleles showing the most associated TCRs and HLA-C alleles the fewest. A later analysis associated 17,000 or so TCR beta sequences with specific HLA alleles at a false discovery rate of 0.05. A group of highly shared sequence variants was considered likely to be a technical artifact of the sequencing pipeline. Correlated functional status among segregating V segments might reflect linkage disequilibrium, but an unknown experimental factor could not be ruled out. Roughly uniform sequencing depth across donors was assumed in presence/absence analyses, although this assumption may not hold. In a later genetic analysis, a missense DCLRE1C variant was associated with V-gene and J-gene trimming of TCR beta chains, and the association was replicated in an independent cohort. Assigning TCR associations to individual alleles was difficult when HLA alleles, especially DR and DQ, strongly co-occurred.

The chain was built from TRBV5-1 and TRBJ1-2; no D segment can be confidently identified. The sequenced sample was PBMCs. This TCR came from a man aged 25 to 45 in good health and CMV-seropositive. The DNA reads TGCGCCAGCAGCTTGAGCTGGAGGGCAGAACTTAATGGCTACACCTTC. Translated, it reads CASSLSWRAELNGYTF.